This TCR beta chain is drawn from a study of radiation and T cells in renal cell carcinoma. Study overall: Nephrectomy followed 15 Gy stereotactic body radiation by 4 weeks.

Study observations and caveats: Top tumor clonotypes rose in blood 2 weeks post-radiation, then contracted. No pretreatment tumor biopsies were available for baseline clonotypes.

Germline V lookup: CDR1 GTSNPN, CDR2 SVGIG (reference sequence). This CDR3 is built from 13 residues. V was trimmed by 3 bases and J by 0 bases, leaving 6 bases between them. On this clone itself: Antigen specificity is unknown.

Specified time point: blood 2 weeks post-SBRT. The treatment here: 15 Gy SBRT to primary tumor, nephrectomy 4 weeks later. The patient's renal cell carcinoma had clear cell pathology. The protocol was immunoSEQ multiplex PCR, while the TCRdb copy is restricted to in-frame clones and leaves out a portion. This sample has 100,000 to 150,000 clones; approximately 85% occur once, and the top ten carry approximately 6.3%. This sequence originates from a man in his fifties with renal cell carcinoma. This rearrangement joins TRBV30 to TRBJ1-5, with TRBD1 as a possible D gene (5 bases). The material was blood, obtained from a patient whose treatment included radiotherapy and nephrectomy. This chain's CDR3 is CAWSQGSNQPQHF. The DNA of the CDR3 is TGTGCCTGGAGCCAGGGTAGCAATCAGCCCCAGCATTTT.